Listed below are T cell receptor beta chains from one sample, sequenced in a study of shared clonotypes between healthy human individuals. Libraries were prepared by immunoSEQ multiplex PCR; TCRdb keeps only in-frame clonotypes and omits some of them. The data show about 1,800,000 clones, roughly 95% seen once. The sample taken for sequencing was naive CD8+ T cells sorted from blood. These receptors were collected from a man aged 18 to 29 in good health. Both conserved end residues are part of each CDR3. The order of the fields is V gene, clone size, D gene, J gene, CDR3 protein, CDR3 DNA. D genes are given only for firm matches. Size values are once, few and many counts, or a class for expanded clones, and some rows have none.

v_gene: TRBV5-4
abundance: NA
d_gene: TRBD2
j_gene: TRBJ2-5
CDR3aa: CASSWGLAGTETQYF
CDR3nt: TGTGCCAGCAGCTGGGGACTAGCGGGTACAGAGACCCAGTACTTC

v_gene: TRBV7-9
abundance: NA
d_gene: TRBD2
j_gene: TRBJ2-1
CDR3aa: CASSGTSGEQFF
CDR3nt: TGTGCCAGCAGCGGGACTAGCGGAGAGCAGTTCTTC

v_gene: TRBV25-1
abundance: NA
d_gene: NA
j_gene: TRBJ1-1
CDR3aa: CASKGFGTEAFF
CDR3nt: TGTGCCAGCAAAGGGTTTGGTACTGAAGCTTTCTTT

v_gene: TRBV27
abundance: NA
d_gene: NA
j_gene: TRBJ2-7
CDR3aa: CASSSTVSEQYF
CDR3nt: TGTGCCAGCAGTTCCACAGTTAGCGAGCAGTACTTC

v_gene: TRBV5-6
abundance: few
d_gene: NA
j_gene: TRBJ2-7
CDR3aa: CASSLEGTYEQYF
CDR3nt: TGTGCCAGCAGCTTGGAAGGAACCTACGAGCAGTACTTC

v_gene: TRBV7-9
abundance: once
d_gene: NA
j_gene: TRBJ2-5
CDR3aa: CASSLPGQETQYF
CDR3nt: TGTGCCAGCAGCTTGCCAGGGCAAGAGACCCAGTACTTC

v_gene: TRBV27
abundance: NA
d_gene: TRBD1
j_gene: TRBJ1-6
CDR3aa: CASSLLKETGENSPLHF
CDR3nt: TGTGCCAGCAGTTTATTAAAGGAGACAGGGGAGAATTCACCCCTCCACTTT

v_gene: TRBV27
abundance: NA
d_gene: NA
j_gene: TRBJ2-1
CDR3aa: CASSPSVNEQFF
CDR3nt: TGTGCCAGCAGTCCTAGCGTCAATGAGCAGTTCTTC

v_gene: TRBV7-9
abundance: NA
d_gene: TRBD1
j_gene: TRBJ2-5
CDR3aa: CASSHGTEQETQYF
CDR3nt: TGTGCCAGCAGCCACGGGACAGAACAAGAGACCCAGTACTTC

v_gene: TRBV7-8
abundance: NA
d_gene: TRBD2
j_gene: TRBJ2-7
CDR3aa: CASSLGLAAYEQYF
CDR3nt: TGTGCCAGCAGCTTAGGGCTAGCGGCCTACGAGCAGTACTTC

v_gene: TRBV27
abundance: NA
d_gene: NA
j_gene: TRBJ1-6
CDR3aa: CASSDRISYNSPLHF
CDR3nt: TGTGCCAGCAGTGACAGGATCTCCTATAATTCACCCCTCCACTTT

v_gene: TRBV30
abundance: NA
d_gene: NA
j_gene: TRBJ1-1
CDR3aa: CAWSVAGLEAFF
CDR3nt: TGTGCCTGGAGTGTCGCGGGGCTGGAAGCTTTCTTT

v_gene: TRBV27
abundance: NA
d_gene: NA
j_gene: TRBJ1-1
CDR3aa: CASSLRGGRAEAFF
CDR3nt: TGTGCCAGCAGTTTACGAGGCGGGAGGGCTGAAGCTTTCTTT

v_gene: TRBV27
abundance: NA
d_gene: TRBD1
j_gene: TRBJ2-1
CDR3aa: CASSLIRGPGYNEQFF
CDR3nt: TGTGCCAGCAGTTTGATCAGGGGGCCGGGATACAATGAGCAGTTCTTC

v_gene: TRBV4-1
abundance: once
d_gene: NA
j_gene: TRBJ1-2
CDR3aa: CASSQREGDYGYTF
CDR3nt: TGCGCCAGCAGCCAACGGGAGGGGGACTATGGCTACACCTTC

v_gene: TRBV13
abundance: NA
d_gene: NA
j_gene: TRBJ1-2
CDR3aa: CASSSGGGYGYTF
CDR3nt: TGTGCCAGCAGCTCCGGCGGGGGTTATGGCTACACCTTC

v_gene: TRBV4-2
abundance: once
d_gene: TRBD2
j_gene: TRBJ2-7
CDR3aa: CASSPMTLAGGSYEQYF
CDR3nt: TGTGCCAGCAGCCCTATGACTCTAGCGGGGGGCTCCTACGAGCAGTACTTC

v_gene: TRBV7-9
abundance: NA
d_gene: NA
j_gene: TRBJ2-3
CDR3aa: CASSTPLGQILDTQYF
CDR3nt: TGTGCCAGCAGCACCCCTCTTGGGCAGATCTTGGATACGCAGTATTTT

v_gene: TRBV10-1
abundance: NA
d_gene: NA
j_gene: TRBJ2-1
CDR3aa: CASSERSLGNPHNEQFF
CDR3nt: TGCGCCAGCAGTGAAAGAAGCCTAGGTAACCCCCACAATGAGCAGTTCTTC

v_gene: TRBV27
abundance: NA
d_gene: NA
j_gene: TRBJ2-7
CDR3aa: CASSPNHYEQYF
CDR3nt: TGTGCCAGCAGTCCAAACCACTACGAGCAGTACTTC

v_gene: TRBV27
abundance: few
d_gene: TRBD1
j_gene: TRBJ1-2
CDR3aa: CASSLTGDYGYTF
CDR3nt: TGTGCCAGCAGTTTGACAGGGGACTATGGCTACACCTTC

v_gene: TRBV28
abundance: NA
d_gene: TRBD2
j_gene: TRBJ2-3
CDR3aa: CASSSTSGLDTQYF
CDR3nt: TGTGCCAGCAGTTCGACTAGCGGTTTGGATACGCAGTATTTT

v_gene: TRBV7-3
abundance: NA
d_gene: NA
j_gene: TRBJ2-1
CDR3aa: CASSQGPEGEQFF
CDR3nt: TGTGCCAGCAGTCAAGGGCCGGAGGGTGAGCAGTTCTTC

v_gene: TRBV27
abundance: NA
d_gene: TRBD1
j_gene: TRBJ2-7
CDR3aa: CASSLSGRGYEQYF
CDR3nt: TGTGCCAGCAGTTTATCTGGCAGGGGGTACGAGCAGTACTTC

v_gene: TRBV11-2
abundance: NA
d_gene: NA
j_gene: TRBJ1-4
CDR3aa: CASSPYIRGGEKLFF
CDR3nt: TGTGCCAGCAGTCCTTACATCAGGGGTGGTGAAAAACTGTTTTTT

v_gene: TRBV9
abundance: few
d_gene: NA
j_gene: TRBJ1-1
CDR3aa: CASSSQPNQAFF
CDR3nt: TGTGCCAGCAGTAGTCAGCCAAATCAAGCTTTCTTT

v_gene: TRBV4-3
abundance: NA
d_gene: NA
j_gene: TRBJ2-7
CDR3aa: CASSQESGSYEQYF
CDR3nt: TGCGCCAGCAGCCAAGAGTCTGGCTCCTACGAGCAGTACTTC

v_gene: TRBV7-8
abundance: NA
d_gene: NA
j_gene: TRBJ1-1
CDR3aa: CASSLPPWVRRDTEAFF
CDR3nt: TGTGCCAGCAGCCTACCCCCCTGGGTGAGGAGGGACACTGAAGCTTTCTTT

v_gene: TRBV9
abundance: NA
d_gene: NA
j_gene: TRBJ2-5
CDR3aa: CASSAGVSQETQYF
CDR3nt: TGTGCCAGCAGCGCCGGGGTATCCCAAGAGACCCAGTACTTC